The 9 T cell receptor beta chains given below trace back to one sample, sequenced in a study of T cell clonotyping in hematopoietic cell transplantation. The method was immunoSEQ multiplex PCR; TCRdb's version includes in-frame clones alone and lacks a portion of them. The sample shows around 12,000 clones, roughly 50% of them seen only once. Sequencing used peripheral blood mononuclear cells. The source of these receptors is a man aged 45 to 65 in good health. Some clones in this sample may be carry-over from other donors' samples.

This clone occurred once. The rearrangement links TRBV6-5 to TRBJ1-5, with TRBD1 as a possible D gene (5 bases). Trimming removed 6 bases at V and 2 bases at J, with 14 bases between. Germline V CDR1 and CDR2: MNHEY, SVGAGI. This CDR3 contains 15 residues. The CDR3 reads CASRRTGSGNQPQHF. DNA of the CDR3: TGTGCCAGCAGGAGAACAGGTTCGGGCAATCAGCCCCAGCATTTT.

The rearrangement links TRBV4-3 to TRBJ1-4; 9 bases map to TRBD1. The CDR3 extends over 14 amino acids. With 0 bases clipped from V and 8 bases from J, the junction kept 1 base outside the gene matches. Germline assignment: CDR1 LGHNA and CDR2 YSLEER. CDR3 sequence: CASSQDGTGEKLFF. The CDR3 DNA reads as TGCGCCAGCAGCCAAGATGGGACAGGGGAAAAACTGTTTTTT.

This clone was recorded a few times. This chain uses TRBV14 with TRBJ2-7; no clear D gene. Per the germline V gene, CDR1 is SGHDN and CDR2 is FVKESK. V lost 5 bases to trimming and J lost 0 bases, with 8 bases between them. This CDR3 spans 13 amino acids. The CDR3 sequence: CASSDRLSYEQYF. For the CDR3, the DNA is TGTGCCAGCAGCGATAGACTCTCCTACGAGCAGTACTTC.

The chain uses TRBV14 and TRBJ2-7; the D is unclear. V was cut by 2 bases and J by 5 bases, with 16 bases left in between. The CDR3 length is 15 residues. The germline gives CDR1 SGHDN, CDR2 FVKESK. CDR3 protein: CASSQMDPRYDEQYF. The CDR3 nucleotides read TGTGCCAGCAGCCAAATGGATCCCAGGTACGACGAGCAGTACTTC.

The chain combines TRBV28 with TRBJ1-1; no definite D call. This CDR3 has 11 amino acids. Germline V gene lookup returns CDR1 MDHEN and CDR2 SYDVKM. Between the trimmed V and J ends, which lost 6 bases and 11 bases, there was a span of 13 bases. DNA of the CDR3: TGTGCCAGCAGACACGGCGTAGGGGCTTTCTTT. Residues: CASRHGVGAFF.

V and J are TRBV2 and TRBJ2-7; a weak D match, TRBD1 (5 bases). Germline V CDR1 and CDR2: SNHLY, FYNNEI. The CDR3 spans 12 residues. The ends were cut back, 7 bases at V and 3 bases at J, with 10 bases in the middle. The CDR3 loop reads CASTGQLYEQYF. Here the CDR3 DNA reads TGTGCCAGCACCGGACAACTCTACGAGCAGTACTTC.

The V and J genes are TRBV29-1 and TRBJ1-2; weak D call: TRBD1 (5 bases). This CDR3 is 12 amino acids long. Trimming cost V 4 bases and J 8 bases, with 14 bases left between them. Germline CDR1 SQVTM, CDR2 ANQGSEA. The CDR3 DNA sequence: TGCAGCGTTGTACAGGCGGGAAGGGGCTACACCTTC. As protein: CSVVQAGRGYTF.

This clone was recorded once. The chain couples TRBV30 to TRBJ2-7, with D perhaps TRBD1 (7 bases). This CDR3 is 14 amino acids long. CDR1 GTSNPN and CDR2 SVGIG come from the germline V gene (reference sequence). Trimming left V 3 bases short and J 0 bases short, with 12 bases between. The CDR3 here is CAWSAGGTSYEQYF. CDR3 bases: TGTGCCTGGAGCGCAGGGGGGACCTCCTACGAGCAGTACTTC.

V gene TRBV4-1 combines with J gene TRBJ1-2; 7 positions agree with TRBD1. This CDR3 spans 13 amino acids. The ends lost 3 bases at V and 8 bases at J; junction bases unmatched: 6. CDR1 and CDR2 (germline): MGHRA, YSYEKL. CDR3 nucleotides: TGCGCCAGCAGCCACAGGACAGGAGGAGGCTACACCTTC. This gives the protein CASSHRTGGGYTF.